Presented here are 16 T cell receptor beta chains from one specimen sequenced in a study of breast tumors, draining lymph nodes, adjacent tissues. TCRdb independently ran MiXCR on the multiplex PCR reads; one entry per CDR3 protein. The sample comprises about 31,000 distinct CDR3 sequences, 60% to 70% of which are singletons, and about a sixth rests with the top ten. The sequenced material came from breast tumor tissue. The source of these receptors is a female donor with breast cancer. Some clones in this sample may be carry-over from other donors' samples.

The genes are TRBV20-1 and TRBJ2-7; 8 nucleotides agree with TRBD1. Losses at the gene ends were 4 bases for V and 5 bases for J; bases not matched to a gene: 7. The germline V gene encodes CDR1 DFQATT and CDR2 SNEGSKA (reference sequence). The length of the CDR3 is 13 residues. For the CDR3, the DNA is TGCAGTGCTAAACGGACAGGGATAGACGAGCAGTACTTC. Translating it yields CSAKRTGIDEQYF.

A few counts support this clonotype. The rearrangement links TRBV12-3 or TRBV12-4 to TRBJ2-3; 7 bases fit TRBD2. V dropped 1 base and J dropped 1; count of bases not matched to a gene: 2. This CDR3 has 15 residues. In DNA, the CDR3 is TGTGCCAGCAGTTTAGGGCTAGCGGGCACAGATACGCAGTATTTT. The encoded protein is CASSLGLAGTDTQYF.

This clonotype counts as medium-sized. This chain connects TRBV6-1 to TRBJ2-2; maybe TRBD1 (6 bases). The V gene lost 5 bases and the J gene lost 1 base, with 11 bases spanning the gap. The CDR3 consists of 15 residues. Germline values: CDR1 MNHNS, CDR2 SASEGT. Written as DNA, the CDR3 is TGTGCCAGCAGTCCACCGGGACAGAACACCGGGGAGCTGTTTTTT. It yields the protein CASSPPGQNTGELFF.

The chain uses TRBV7-2 and TRBJ2-3; D is ambiguous. The CDR3 has 11 residues. Trimming took off 3 bases at V and 5 bases at J, with 3 bases between the two ends. Per germline, CDR1 SGHTA and CDR2 FQGNSA. CDR3 in DNA: TGTGCCAGCAGCTTCGGAGATACGCAGTATTTT. It encodes CASSFGDTQYF.

At least ten counts were recorded for this clonotype. J is TRBJ1-4 and V is TRBV6-1, with 8 positions matching TRBD1. The CDR3 totals 17 residues. Trimming cost V 0 bases and J 3 bases; bases outside gene matches: 6. Germline V gives CDR1 MNHNS, CDR2 SASEGT. The CDR3 loop reads CASSEAGRGLSNEKLFF. In nucleotides, the CDR3 is TGTGCCAGCAGTGAAGCGGGCAGGGGGCTATCTAATGAAAAACTGTTTTTT.

Concerning this clonotype: The germline gene is not matched at one end of the junction; a read error may be the cause. CDR3 in amino acids: CASSPGTATDTQYF. The CDR3 bases are TGCGCCAGCAGCCCAGGGACAGCCACAGATACGCAGTATTTT. The chain links TRBV12-3 or TRBV12-4 to TRBJ2-3; TRBD1 matches at 7 bases. The CDR3 extends over 14 amino acids.

This clonotype has a count of ten or more. CDR3 DNA sequence: TGTGCCTACCAGAGACCGGCGGTGGCCAACGTCCTGACTTTC. This gives the protein CAYQRPAVANVLTF. The rearrangement uses TRBV30 and TRBJ2-6; D unresolved. The V and J ends lost 7 bases and 6 bases respectively, with 16 bases between them. CDR1 and CDR2 from the germline V gene are GTSNPN and SVGIG (reference sequence). The CDR3 is 14 residues long.

The genes are TRBV2 and TRBJ2-7; D perhaps matches TRBD1 (6 bases). The V gene's germline CDR1 is SNHLY and CDR2 FYNNEI. Trimming left V 3 bases short and J 6 bases short, with 15 bases between. This CDR3 spans 14 amino acids. The CDR3, as DNA: TGTGCCAGCAGTGATAACGGCCAGGGGCCCGAGCAGTACTTC. This translates into CASSDNGQGPEQYF.

Worth noting for this clonotype: Mismatch with germline at one junction end may stem from a read error. This chain connects TRBV9 to TRBJ2-1; no reliable D call. The CDR3 runs to 12 residues. The germline V gene encodes CDR1 SGDLS and CDR2 YYNGEE. The CDR3 DNA follows: TGTGCCAGCAGCGCCGGTAACAATGAGCAGCTCTTC. Amino acid sequence: CASSAGNNEQLF.

In the case of this clonotype: One junction end disagrees with the germline gene, perhaps due to a read error. The rearrangement links TRBV7-9 to TRBJ1-6; the D is unclear. Germline lookup yields CDR1 SEHNR and CDR2 FQNEAQ (reference sequence). The CDR3 covers 15 residues. The CDR3 loop is CASSQVRADNSPLHF. CDR3 nucleotide sequence: TGCGCCAGCAGCCAAGTCCGGGCCGATAATTCACCCCTCCACTTT.

The table lists this clonotype with many counts. The chain is built from TRBV20-1 and TRBJ2-1; 13 bases agree with TRBD2. Germline lookup yields CDR1 DFQATT and CDR2 SNEGSKA (reference sequence). The CDR3 runs to 17 residues. Germline trimming cut 4 bases from V and 9 bases from J; bases unmatched to any gene: 15. CDR3 nucleotide sequence: TGCAGTGCTATGTGGACTAGCGGGAGTGGAACGTCACGTGAGCAGTTCTTC. Protein product: CSAMWTSGSGTSREQFF.

The sample holds one count of this clonotype. This rearrangement joins TRBV5-8 to TRBJ2-3; 7 bases match TRBD2. Germline trimming cut 5 bases from V and 6 bases from J; bases unmatched to any gene: 6. Germline assignment: CDR1 SGHTS and CDR2 YDEGEE. The CDR3 has 13 residues. The CDR3 nucleotides are TGTGCCAGCAGTATGACTAGCCAGGATACGCAGTATTTT. It yields the protein CASSMTSQDTQYF.

In its sample, this clonotype was seen many times. The rearrangement joins TRBV6-5 to TRBJ1-2; D unclear. This CDR3 comprises 13 residues. Per germline, CDR1 MNHEY and CDR2 SVGAGI. V lost 11 bases, J lost 2 bases, and 15 bases lay in between. CDR3: CAATKSRNYGYTF. In nucleotides, the CDR3 is TGTGCCGCCACCAAGAGCAGAAACTATGGCTACACCTTC.

This clonotype occurred many times. V and J are TRBV14 and TRBJ1-6, with a possible D match to TRBD1 (6 bases). The CDR3 contains 17 residues. CDR1 is SGHDN, CDR2 FVKESK, per germline. V was shortened by 2 bases and J by 6 bases, with 17 bases between the two germline ends. As DNA, the CDR3 is TGTGCCAGCAGCCAACTATTAAGGGGGTTACTTAATTCACCCCTCCACTTT. Its translation: CASSQLLRGLLNSPLHF.

The chain links TRBV6-5 to TRBJ1-2; perhaps TRBD1 as D (5 bases). The V end was cut by 5 bases, the J end by 4 bases, with 17 bases between. There are 15 residues in the CDR3. Germline CDR1 is MNHEY and CDR2 is SVGAGI. The CDR3 sequence: CASSPATGQGYGYTF. The CDR3 nucleotides are TGTGCCAGCAGTCCCGCGACGGGGCAAGGCTATGGCTACACCTTC.

This clonotype came up many times. The J gene is TRBJ2-7, the V gene TRBV20-1; TRBD2 matches at 8 bases. V gave up 6 bases and J gave up 2 bases; unmatched junction bases: 6. Germline CDR1 DFQATT, CDR2 SNEGSKA (reference sequence). The CDR3 has 13 amino acids. CDR3 region: CSARTSRTYEQYF. CDR3 DNA sequence: TGCAGTGCCCGGACTAGCAGGACCTACGAGCAGTACTTC.